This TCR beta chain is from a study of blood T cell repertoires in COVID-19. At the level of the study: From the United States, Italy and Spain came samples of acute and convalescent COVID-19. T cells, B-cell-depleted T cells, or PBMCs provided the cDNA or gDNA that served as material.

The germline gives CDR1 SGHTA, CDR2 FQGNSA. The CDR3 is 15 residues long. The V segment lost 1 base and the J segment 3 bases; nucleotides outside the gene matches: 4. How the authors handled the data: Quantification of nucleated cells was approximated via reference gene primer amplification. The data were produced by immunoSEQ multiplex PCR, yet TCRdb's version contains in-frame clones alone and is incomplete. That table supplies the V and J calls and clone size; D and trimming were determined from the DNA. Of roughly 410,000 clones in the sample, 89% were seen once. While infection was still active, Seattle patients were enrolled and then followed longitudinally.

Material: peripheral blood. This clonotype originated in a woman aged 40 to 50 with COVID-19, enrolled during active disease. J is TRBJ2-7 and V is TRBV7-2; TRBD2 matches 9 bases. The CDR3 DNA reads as TGTGCCAGCAGCTTAGTAGCGGGGGCCGACTACGAGCAGTACTTC. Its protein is CASSLVAGADYEQYF. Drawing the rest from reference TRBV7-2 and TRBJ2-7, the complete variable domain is GAGVSQSPSNKVTEKGKDVELRCDPISGHTALYWYRQSLGQGLEFLIYFQGNSAPDKSGLPSDRFSAERTGGSVSTLTIQRTQQEDSAVYLCASSLVAGADYEQYFGPGTRLTVT.